Described below is a single T cell receptor (beta chain) sequence and its context. What it binds is not known. This specimen comes from a study of T cell responses to AZD1222 COVID-19 vaccine. The CDR3 is 17 amino acids. The germline CDR1 and CDR2 sequences are SGHNT and YENEEA. V was pared by 1 base and J by 3 bases, with 19 bases between. The method was immunoSEQ multiplex PCR; TCRdb's version includes in-frame clones alone and lacks a portion of them. The data hold roughly 110,000 clones, with roughly 90% observed a single time. Study-wide points: None of the repertoires were sampled until the peak T cell response had passed. Among vaccine-associated CD4 TCRs, coverage spanned spike, with dominance at 160-218 and 743-854. Two AZD1222 administrations were followed by greater Spike-specific TCR breadth and depth.

The source material was peripheral blood, sampled on day 0 of AZD1222 vaccination. This chain connects TRBV11-3 to TRBJ2-7; D not certain. This receptor was identified in an adult in good health. CDR3 in amino acids: CASSLGVWMVSNYEQYF. Here the CDR3 DNA reads TGTGCCAGCAGCTTAGGCGTATGGATGGTCTCCAACTACGAGCAGTACTTC.